Shown below are 24 T cell receptor beta chains from a single sample sequenced in a study of CD4 T cells in relation to SARS-CoV-2 and coronaviruses (dated by TCRdb to 2020 to 2022). Antigen specificity for these receptors is unknown. The method behind the library was the immunoSEQ multiplex PCR assay. The table was pulled from immuneACCESS by TCRdb, which kept in-frame rearrangements only. Such tables lose some clones; where checked, under half of the loss comes from unresolved V genes, and the rest has no known cause. Recorded for this sample are around 9,700 clones; 70% to 85% of them occurred a single time. The top ten clones comprise approximately 19% of the sample. CD4+ T cells from unexposed donors were collected before the COVID-19 pandemic (2011-2018). Following 10 days of culture, the EasySep CD4+ T cell isolation kit was used to isolate CD4+ T cells. The sample was CD4+ T cells from PBMCs, cultured in vitro. These receptors all stem from a human donor in good health.

This clone was seen once. The J gene is TRBJ2-3, the V gene TRBV18, with D possibly being TRBD1 (6 bases). Germline values: CDR1 KGHSH, CDR2 LQKENI. V lost 3 bases, J lost 2 bases, and 12 bases lay in between. The CDR3 has 15 residues. The CDR3 here is CASSPAGATTDTQYF. DNA of the CDR3: TGTGCCAGCTCACCGGCAGGGGCAACCACAGATACGCAGTATTTT.

The rearrangement uses TRBV2 and TRBJ2-2; D not certain. V lost 6 bases and J lost 3, with 11 bases in between. Germline-derived CDR1 and CDR2 are SNHLY and FYNNEI. CDR3 length equals 14 residues. The CDR3 nucleotides read TGTGCCAGCAGGATGGACGGGTACACCGGGGAGCTGTTTTTT. Residues: CASRMDGYTGELFF. The whole variable domain, remainder taken from reference TRBV2 and TRBJ2-2, is EPEVTQTPSHQVTQMGQEVILRCVPISNHLYFYWYRQILGQKVEFLVSFYNNEISEKSEIFDDQFSVERPDGSNFTLKIRSTKLEDSAMYFCASRMDGYTGELFFGEGSRLTVL.

The chain employs TRBV7-3 and TRBJ1-3; D gene uncertain. There are 15 residues in the CDR3. CDR1 is SGHTA and CDR2 is FQGTGA in the germline V gene. V dropped 1 base and J dropped 3 bases, with 10 bases sitting between them. CDR3 region: CASSLSVGIGNTIYF. The CDR3, as DNA: TGTGCCAGCAGCTTAAGTGTCGGAATTGGAAACACCATATATTTT.

The sample holds a few counts of this clone. This sequence joins TRBV7-8 and TRBJ1-5, with a weak D call TRBD1 (5 bases). The CDR3 runs 16 residues. V was shortened by 6 bases and J by 3 bases, with 18 bases between the two germline ends. The germline V gene encodes CDR1 SGHVS and CDR2 FQNEAQ. Here the CDR3 reads CASSSRAWGNNQPQHF. Written as DNA, the CDR3 is TGTGCCAGCAGTTCTAGAGCTTGGGGGAACAATCAGCCCCAGCATTTT.

The rearrangement uses TRBV7-2 and TRBJ2-5, with a tentative D call TRBD2 (6 bases). This CDR3 region has 18 residues. V was trimmed by 4 bases and J by 1 base, leaving 22 bases between them. Germline V gene data show CDR1 as SGHTA and CDR2 as FQGNSA. CDR3 coding DNA: TGTGCCAGCAGCTCCTGGCCGGGGGACTGGCAGTCCCAAGAGACCCAGTACTTC. The encoded protein is CASSSWPGDWQSQETQYF.

The rearrangement uses TRBV19 and TRBJ2-1, with TRBD2 as a possible D gene (5 bases). Germline V gene data show CDR1 as LNHDA and CDR2 as SQIVND (reference sequence). V shed 2 bases and J shed 2 bases, with 13 bases lying between them. This CDR3 comprises 16 residues. CDR3 amino acids: CASSIITEGPYNEQFF. The CDR3 nucleotides read TGTGCCAGTAGTATAATTACCGAGGGCCCCTACAATGAGCAGTTCTTC.

This clone occurred a few times. The chain uses TRBV3-1 (or the pseudogene TRBV3-2) and TRBJ1-1; D ambiguous. CDR1 is LGHDT and CDR2 is YNNKEL in the germline V gene (reference sequence). Trimming cost V 5 bases and J 8 bases, with 15 bases left between them. The CDR3 sequence is 13 residues long. The CDR3 protein is CASSYHRAEEAFF. The CDR3 nucleotides read TGTGCCAGCAGCTACCACCGGGCCGAGGAAGCTTTCTTT.

V usage is TRBV27 and J usage is TRBJ2-6; D gene uncertain. The CDR3 sequence is 15 residues long. Trimming left V 4 bases short and J 4 bases short, with 11 bases between. CDR1 and CDR2 (germline): MNHEY, SMNVEV (reference sequence). Here the CDR3 reads CASSSWGNGANVLTF. CDR3 in DNA: TGTGCCAGCAGTTCGTGGGGAAACGGGGCCAACGTCCTGACTTTC.

This chain uses TRBV6-6 with TRBJ2-5; 8 bases fit TRBD1. The CDR3 is 16 amino acids. Trimming cost V 2 bases and J 1 base; bases outside gene matches: 6. The germline V gene encodes CDR1 MNHNY and CDR2 SVGAGI (reference sequence). This chain's CDR3 is CASSYGMTGVQETQYF. The DNA of the CDR3 is TGTGCCAGCAGTTACGGAATGACAGGGGTCCAAGAGACCCAGTACTTC.

This clone was detected once. The V call is TRBV5-5, the J call TRBJ1-5; perhaps TRBD1 as D (5 bases). Between the trimmed V and J ends, which lost 8 bases and 7 bases, there was a span of 13 bases. CDR1 and CDR2 from the germline V gene are SGHKS and YYEKEE (reference sequence). The CDR3 has 12 residues. CDR3 nucleotide sequence: TGTGCCAGTGGACGGAGGGACCAGCCCCAGCATTTT. Amino acids: CASGRRDQPQHF.

The count of this clone is one. This chain links TRBV2 with TRBJ2-3, with D perhaps matching TRBD2 (6 bases). In germline, CDR1 is SNHLY, CDR2 FYNNEI. Trimming cost V 9 bases and J 2 bases, with 15 bases left between them. The CDR3 is made up of 14 amino acids. Written as DNA, the CDR3 is TGTGCCAGTATAGCGGAGACCAACACAGATACGCAGTATTTT. Translation: CASIAETNTDTQYF. The complete variable domain, with remaining parts taken from reference TRBV2 and TRBJ2-3, reads EPEVTQTPSHQVTQMGQEVILRCVPISNHLYFYWYRQILGQKVEFLVSFYNNEISEKSEIFDDQFSVERPDGSNFTLKIRSTKLEDSAMYFCASIAETNTDTQYFGPGTRLTVL.

CDR3 loop: CASSQDRGSNEKLFF. The CDR3 DNA reads TGTGCCAGCAGCCAAGATCGGGGCTCTAATGAAAAACTGTTTTTT. The chain carries TRBV4-2 and TRBJ1-4, with a weak D call TRBD1 (5 bases). This CDR3 is 15 amino acids long. Looked up from germline, CDR1 is LGHNA and CDR2 is YNFKEQ. Trimming pared 0 bases from V and 3 bases from J, leaving 8 bases between.

This rearrangement joins TRBV3-1 (or the pseudogene TRBV3-2) to TRBJ2-3; the D gene is possibly TRBD2 (5 bases). The V and J ends lost 3 bases and 4 bases respectively, with 11 bases between them. This CDR3 is built from 14 residues. Per germline, CDR1 LGHDT and CDR2 YNNKEL (reference sequence). CDR3 bases: TGTGCCAGCAGCCACACCCCCGGGGCAGATACGCAGTATTTT. Translation: CASSHTPGADTQYF.

V and J are TRBV2 and TRBJ1-1; unclear D gene. CDR1 and CDR2 from the germline V gene are SNHLY and FYNNEI. V lost 2 bases and J 0 bases, leaving 4 bases between the germline ends. There are 13 residues in the CDR3. CDR3 in DNA: TGTGCCAGCAGTGAATACATGAACACTGAAGCTTTCTTT. This translates into CASSEYMNTEAFF.

The chain joins TRBV5-4 to TRBJ2-5; 14 bases fit TRBD2. Per germline, CDR1 SGHNT and CDR2 YYREEE (reference sequence). There are 16 residues in the CDR3. Trimming at V came to 3 bases and at J to 2 bases, leaving 3 bases not matched to a gene. The CDR3 sequence is CASSYGLAGGQETQYF. The CDR3 coding sequence is TGTGCCAGCAGCTACGGACTAGCGGGAGGACAAGAGACCCAGTACTTC.

This chain connects TRBV4-1 to TRBJ2-1; 11 nucleotides line up with TRBD2. The junction had 6 bases not matched to a gene; V was cut back by 4 bases and J by 4 bases. The germline gives CDR1 MGHRA, CDR2 YSYEKL. This CDR3 region has 16 residues. CDR3 bases: TGCGCCAGCAGCCCGACACTAGCGGGGGTTTACAATGAGCAGTTCTTC. It codes for CASSPTLAGVYNEQFF.

The chain uses TRBV27 and TRBJ2-5, with a tentative D call TRBD2 (6 bases). The germline V gene encodes CDR1 MNHEY and CDR2 SMNVEV (reference sequence). The V end was cut by 4 bases, the J end by 7 bases, with 7 bases between. The CDR3 runs 11 residues. The CDR3 loop reads CASSSEGTQYF. The CDR3 region has the DNA TGTGCCAGCAGTTCGGAGGGGACCCAGTACTTC.

The chain recombines TRBV18 with TRBJ1-6; D remains unclear. The length of the CDR3 is 14 residues. CDR1 is KGHSH, CDR2 LQKENI, per germline. V lost 3 bases, J lost 8 bases, and 11 bases lay in between. CDR3 bases: TGTGCCAGCTCACCCGGCCAGGTTGATTCACCCCTCCACTTT. Translation gives CASSPGQVDSPLHF.

Here the CDR3 reads CASSYSIGNTIYF. DNA for the CDR3: TGTGCCAGCAGTTACTCGATTGGAAACACCATATATTTT. This chain joins TRBV6-5 and TRBJ1-3, with D unclear. The CDR3 is 13 amino acids. The V gene's germline CDR1 is MNHEY and CDR2 SVGAGI. V was shortened by 0 bases and J by 3 bases, with 3 bases between the two germline ends.

This chain connects TRBV10-2 to TRBJ2-6; D perhaps matches TRBD2 (6 bases). The germline gives CDR1 WSHSY, CDR2 SAAADI. CDR3 length equals 19 residues. With 6 bases removed from V and 0 bases from J, the gap between germline ends came to 21 bases. The CDR3 nucleotides read TGCGCCAGCAGCGCGGAGAGGGGACTGGATTTCTCTGGGGCCAACGTCCTGACTTTC. Protein product: CASSAERGLDFSGANVLTF.

J is TRBJ1-3 and V is TRBV12-5; tentative D call: TRBD1 (6 bases). The germline CDR1 and CDR2 sequences are LGHNT and FRNRAP. V shed 1 base and J shed 9 bases, with 16 bases lying between them. This CDR3 is 15 amino acids long. In nucleotides, the CDR3 is TGTGCTAGTGGTTTGGCGGGGGACACCTCAAGCACCATATATTTT. Translation: CASGLAGDTSSTIYF.

The chain uses TRBV19 and TRBJ2-3; 8 bases map to TRBD2. Trimming cost V 10 bases and J 7 bases; bases outside gene matches: 7. Germline V CDR1 and CDR2: LNHDA, SQIVND (reference sequence). The CDR3 contains 12 residues. CDR3 coding DNA: TGTGCCACCCGGGGGGGGCCTCATACGCAGTATTTT. Translated, it gives CATRGGPHTQYF.

V gene TRBV28 combines with J gene TRBJ2-1; the match to TRBD1 covers 8 bases. Per germline, CDR1 MDHEN and CDR2 SYDVKM. The CDR3 is made up of 15 amino acids. V lost 5 bases and J lost 7; bases outside the gene matches: 10. The DNA of the CDR3 is TGTGCCAGCAGTCGAACTAAAACAGGGGGAAATGAGCAGTTCTTC. This gives the protein CASSRTKTGGNEQFF.

This clone was detected once. The rearrangement links TRBV10-3 to TRBJ2-7; 11 bases map to TRBD1. This CDR3 is 14 amino acids long. Germline assignment: CDR1 ENHRY and CDR2 SYGVKD. With 7 bases clipped from V and 7 bases from J, the junction kept 9 bases outside the gene matches. The CDR3 DNA reads TGTGCCATCATGAGGGACAGGGGGGAGCTGGAGCAGTACTTC. Translating it yields CAIMRDRGELEQYF.